Detailed here is one TCR beta chain. The data derive from a study of blood T cell repertoires in COVID-19. Study context: Collection of acute and convalescent COVID-19 samples took place in the United States, Italy and Spain. Nucleic acid was either cDNA or gDNA, and it came from T cells, B-cell-depleted T cells, or PBMCs.

Source study methods: Quantification of nucleated cells was approximated via reference gene primer amplification. Clones were read by immunoSEQ multiplex PCR, and TCRdb kept only the in-frame ones, dropping some. That table is the source of V, J and clone size, and D and trimming were worked out from the DNA. Of about 23,000 clones in the sample, around 94% were seen once. The CDR3 covers 18 residues. Germline-derived CDR1 and CDR2 are SEHNR and FQNEAQ (reference sequence). Unmatched junction bases numbered 8, after V lost 5 bases and J lost 0 bases. This TCR was sampled from a woman in her 50s with active COVID-19. The gene calls are TRBV7-9 and TRBJ2-3; TRBD2 matches 13 bases. The specimen sequenced was peripheral blood. The CDR3 sequence: CASSQTSGRALSTDTQYF. Written as DNA, the CDR3 is TGTGCCAGCAGCCAAACTAGCGGGAGGGCCCTGAGCACAGATACGCAGTATTTT.